This TCR beta chain was recorded in a study of T cells in Graves' hyperthyroidism and ophthalmopathy. Subjects with ophthalmopathy showed a Clinical Activity Score no lower than 3, a NOSPECS grade no lower than 4, and a duration shorter than 3 months. Fresh peripheral blood, approximately 9.7 ml, was the source of the PBMCs. Worth noting for this clonotype: What it recognizes is unknown.

Amplified TCR beta CDR3 regions derived from RNA transcripts. The TCR CDR3 was amplified in a first-round RT-PCR using the HTBI primer set. MiXCR, run by TCRdb on the multiplex PCR reads, gives a single entry per CDR3 protein. The sample carries 600,000 or so distinct CDR3 sequences, roughly 15% recorded once. The CDR3 has 15 residues. Germline CDR1 SEHNR, CDR2 FQNEAQ (reference sequence). Losses at the gene ends were 6 bases for V and 1 base for J; bases not matched to a gene: 4. Findings of the study overall: Most expanded thyroid clonotypes above 0.001 also appeared in blood.

The receptor was isolated from a woman aged 50 to 65 with Graves' ophthalmopathy. Sequenced material: blood. V gene TRBV7-9 combines with J gene TRBJ2-2, with 8 bases aligning to TRBD1. CDR3 sequence reads: CASRITGGNTGELFF. The CDR3 DNA is TGTGCCAGCAGAATAACAGGGGGGAACACCGGGGAGCTGTTTTTT.